These 15 T cell receptor beta chains originate from one sample sequenced in a study of Graves' ophthalmopathy and Graves' hyperthyroidism. CDR3 regions of TCR beta were amplified from RNA transcripts. First-round RT-PCR used HTBI primers; second-round multiplex PCR followed. TCRdb re-called the multiplex PCR reads through MiXCR, storing one row per CDR3 protein. The sample includes around 400,000 distinct CDR3 sequences, around 18% of them seen just once. The sample was peripheral blood. These receptors all stem from a woman younger than 30 with Graves' ophthalmopathy.

The V and J genes are TRBV12-3 or TRBV12-4 and TRBJ2-3; D is uncertain. This CDR3 region has 14 residues. Trimming pared 5 bases from V and 4 bases from J, leaving 13 bases between. The CDR3 sequence: CASSEAPGADTQYF. CDR3 DNA: TGTGCCAGCAGTGAAGCCCCGGGCGCAGATACGCAGTATTTT.

This clonotype was detected ten times or more. The CDR3 nucleotides read TGCAGTGCCCCCGGGCAGCCCGACTACGAGCAGTACTTC. Amino acid sequence: CSAPGQPDYEQYF. The chain combines TRBV20-1 with TRBJ2-7, with D uncertain. Germline V lookup: CDR1 DFQATT, CDR2 SNEGSKA (reference sequence). V lost 6 bases to trimming and J lost 3 bases, with 15 bases between them. The CDR3 totals 13 residues.

This clonotype showed up many times. The V call is TRBV6-2 or TRBV6-3, the J call TRBJ2-5; 7 bases are shared with TRBD2. This CDR3 is 18 amino acids long. CDR1 is MNHEY, CDR2 SVGEGT, per germline. V lost 0 bases to trimming and J lost 3 bases; unmatched junction nucleotides: 13. The chain's CDR3 is CASSYSGGGSPYEETQYF. As DNA, the CDR3 is TGTGCCAGCAGTTACTCGGGTGGCGGGAGTCCATATGAAGAGACCCAGTACTTC.

This clonotype showed up many times. The chain combines TRBV7-2 with TRBJ2-2; TRBD2 matches 8 bases. The CDR3 covers 17 residues. CDR1 is SGHTA and CDR2 is FQGNSA in the germline V gene. V shed 0 bases and J 7 bases; nucleotides not matched to a gene: 10. The DNA for the CDR3 is TGTGCCAGCAGCTTAGCGCCGGGACTAGTGAGGAACGGGGAGCTGTTTTTT. Protein sequence: CASSLAPGLVRNGELFF.

This clonotype has ten or more counts. CDR3 DNA sequence: TGTGCCAGCAGTTTTAATGCGGGGCGCGGTCTACAAGAGACCCAGTACTTC. Translated: CASSFNAGRGLQETQYF. The V and J genes are TRBV28 and TRBJ2-5, with a tentative D call TRBD2 (6 bases). V was clipped by 3 bases and J by 2 bases, with 19 bases between them. The CDR3 runs to 17 residues. The germline V gene has CDR1 MDHEN and CDR2 SYDVKM. The variable domain in full, with the rest retrieved from reference TRBV28 and TRBJ2-5, is DVKVTQSSRYLVKRTGEKVFLECVQDMDHENMFWYRQDPGLGLRLIYFSYDVKMKEKGDIPEGYSVSREKKERFSLILESASTNQTSMYLCASSFNAGRGLQETQYFGPGTRLLVL.

This clonotype has ten or more counts. The chain uses TRBV2 and TRBJ2-2, with 11 bases that match TRBD2. In germline, CDR1 is SNHLY, CDR2 FYNNEI. Germline trimming cut 5 bases from V and 5 bases from J; bases unmatched to any gene: 4. The CDR3 extends over 15 amino acids. The CDR3 spells CASSRLAGWTGELFF. The CDR3 region has the DNA TGTGCCAGCAGTAGACTAGCGGGGTGGACCGGGGAGCTGTTTTTT.

This clonotype was seen at least ten times. The chain couples TRBV27 to TRBJ1-6; D uncertain. The CDR3 is 16 amino acids. Germline CDR1 and CDR2: MNHEY and SMNVEV (reference sequence). V gave up 0 bases and J gave up 7 bases, with 13 bases separating them. The CDR3 coding sequence is TGTGCCAGCAGTTTATCGATCCCGGTGGAGAATTCACCCCTCCACTTT. Translated: CASSLSIPVENSPLHF.

This clonotype was picked up many times. Germline is not matched at one junction end, which may reflect a read error. The CDR3 sequence: CSARGPKGRNTDAFF. The CDR3 nucleotides are TGCAGTGCTAGGGGCCCTAAGGGACGGAACACTGATGCTTTCTTT. The J gene is TRBJ1-1, the V gene TRBV20-1; weak D call: TRBD1 (5 bases). Germline CDR1 and CDR2: DFQATT and SNEGSKA (reference sequence). The CDR3 totals 15 residues.

This clonotype was found many times. This rearrangement joins TRBV14 to TRBJ2-7, with 11 nucleotides matching TRBD2. This CDR3 is 16 amino acids long. Germline CDR1 SGHDN, CDR2 FVKESK. The junction had 7 bases not matched to a gene; V was cut back by 2 bases and J by 4 bases. The CDR3 region is CASSQKSSGRGYEQYF. The CDR3 DNA sequence: TGTGCCAGCAGCCAAAAGAGTAGCGGGAGGGGATACGAGCAGTACTTC.

This clonotype occurred many times. The chain couples TRBV28 to TRBJ2-7; possibly TRBD1 or TRBD2 for D (6 bases each). This CDR3 has 15 amino acids. The V gene lost 5 bases and the J gene lost 2 bases, with 16 bases spanning the gap. Germline V gene data show CDR1 as MDHEN and CDR2 as SYDVKM. For the CDR3, the DNA is TGTGCCAGCAGTCCCATACAGGGAGGTGCCTACGAGCAGTACTTC. Its translation: CASSPIQGGAYEQYF.

There are many counts of this clonotype. The chain links TRBV11-2 to TRBJ2-7; D not certain. Germline V CDR1 and CDR2: SGHAT, FQNNGV. Trimming left V 5 bases short and J 1 base short, with 18 bases between. This CDR3 is built from 16 residues. The CDR3 sequence: CASSPLYRQGSYEQYF. DNA for the CDR3: TGTGCCAGCAGCCCCCTATATCGTCAAGGGTCCTACGAGCAGTACTTC.

The chain has TRBV28 and TRBJ2-7; possible D gene TRBD2, 6 bases. V dropped 11 bases and J dropped 4 bases, with 12 bases sitting between them. Per the germline V gene, CDR1 is MDHEN and CDR2 is SYDVKM. The CDR3 loop spans 11 amino acids. The CDR3 DNA sequence: TGTGCCGCAGGAGGGTTTTACGAGCAGTACTTC. Amino acids: CAAGGFYEQYF.

The CDR3 loop reads CASKGEPGFSGNTIYF. For the CDR3, the DNA is TGTGCCAGCAAGGGAGAACCAGGATTCTCTGGAAACACCATATATTTT. The chain combines TRBV12-3 or TRBV12-4 with TRBJ1-3; D is ambiguous. CDR3 length: 16 residues. Trimming stripped 7 bases from V and 0 bases from J, with 16 bases between.

This clonotype was seen many times. This chain connects TRBV6-5 to TRBJ2-5; D is ambiguous. Trimming pared 4 bases from V and 2 bases from J, leaving 11 bases between. Germline V CDR1 and CDR2: MNHEY, SVGAGI. CDR3 length equals 14 residues. The CDR3 DNA sequence: TGTGCCAGCAGTTTCCGCGACATTCAAGAGACCCAGTACTTC. It yields the protein CASSFRDIQETQYF.

Many counts were recorded for this clonotype. The chain has TRBV28 and TRBJ2-7; D not resolved. Trimming shortened V by 7 bases and J by 2 bases, and 12 bases separated the two germline ends. Germline values: CDR1 MDHEN, CDR2 SYDVKM. CDR3 size: 13 residues. The CDR3 DNA sequence: TGTGCCAGCACCCGGACCCTTCCCTACGAGCAGTACTTC. Translated: CASTRTLPYEQYF.